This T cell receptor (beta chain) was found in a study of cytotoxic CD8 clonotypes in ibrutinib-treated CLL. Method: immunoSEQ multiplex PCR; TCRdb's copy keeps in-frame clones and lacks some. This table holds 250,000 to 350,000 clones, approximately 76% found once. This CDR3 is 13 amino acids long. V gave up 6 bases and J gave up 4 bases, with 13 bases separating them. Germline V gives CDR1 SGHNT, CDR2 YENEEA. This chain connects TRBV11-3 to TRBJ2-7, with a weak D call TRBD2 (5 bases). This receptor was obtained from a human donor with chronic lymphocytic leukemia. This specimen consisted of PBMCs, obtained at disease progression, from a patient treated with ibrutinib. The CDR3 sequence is CASSMGEAYEQYF. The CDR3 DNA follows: TGTGCCAGCAGTATGGGAGAGGCGTACGAGCAGTACTTC.